Following are 17 T cell receptor beta chains from one sample sequenced in a study of Graves' ophthalmopathy and Graves' hyperthyroidism. Using RNA transcripts, the TCR beta CDR3 regions were amplified. HTBI-primed first-round RT-PCR preceded second-round multiplex PCR. TCRdb reprocessed the multiplex PCR reads via MiXCR and lists one record per CDR3 protein. The data hold 200,000 to 250,000 distinct CDR3 sequences, with 20% to 25% observed a single time. The sequenced sample was peripheral blood. Receptor source: a woman in her fifties or sixties with Graves' ophthalmopathy.

This clonotype was observed a handful of times. The chain joins TRBV6-1 to TRBJ2-7, with D unresolved. The V end was cut by 1 base, the J end by 0 bases, with 7 bases between. This CDR3 comprises 14 residues. The germline V gene encodes CDR1 MNHNS and CDR2 SASEGT. The CDR3: CASSEVASSYEQYF. The CDR3 nucleotides read TGTGCCAGCAGTGAAGTGGCCAGCTCCTACGAGCAGTACTTC.

This clonotype was found many times. V and J are TRBV20-1 and TRBJ2-5; D could derive from TRBD1 or TRBD2 (5 bases each). Germline V gene lookup returns CDR1 DFQATT and CDR2 SNEGSKA (reference sequence). Trimming cost V 4 bases and J 5 bases, with 23 bases left between them. The CDR3 is 16 amino acids. In nucleotides, the CDR3 is TGCAGTGCTAAAAGTCCAAATCTGGGACCAGGGGAGACCCAGTACTTC. This gives the protein CSAKSPNLGPGETQYF.

This clonotype was observed many times. With a much larger clone just one base away, this may be a read error. This chain joins TRBV6-4 and TRBJ2-7; 15 bases are a match to TRBD2. This CDR3 contains 13 residues. With 10 bases clipped from V and 3 bases from J, the junction kept 1 base outside the gene matches. Per germline, CDR1 MRHNA and CDR2 SNTAGT. CDR3 bases: TGTGCCACGGGACTAGCGGGGGGCTACGAGCAGTACTTC. Translation: CATGLAGGYEQYF.

This clonotype was observed a handful of times. This chain joins TRBV6-5 and TRBJ2-7, with 14 positions matching TRBD2. Looked up from germline, CDR1 is MNHEY and CDR2 is SVGAGI. The junction had 3 bases not matched to a gene; V was cut back by 0 bases and J by 5 bases. This CDR3 spans 16 amino acids. CDR3 DNA: TGTGCCAGCAGTTACTCGACTAGCGGGAGGGAAGACGAGCAGTACTTC. Translating gives CASSYSTSGREDEQYF.

This clonotype was detected many times. V usage is TRBV27 and J usage is TRBJ2-6; 12 nucleotides match TRBD1. This CDR3 spans 18 amino acids. Looked up from germline, CDR1 is MNHEY and CDR2 is SMNVEV (reference sequence). V shed 4 bases, J shed 2 bases, and the junction held 6 bases outside the gene matches. CDR3 sequence reads: CASSSLGQGAPGANVLTF. DNA of the CDR3: TGTGCCAGCAGTTCCTTGGGACAGGGGGCGCCTGGGGCCAACGTCCTGACTTTC. The variable domain in full, with the rest retrieved from reference TRBV27 and TRBJ2-6, is EAQVTQNPRYLITVTGKKLTVTCSQNMNHEYMSWYRQDPGLGLRQIYYSMNVEVTDKGDVPEGYKVSRKEKRNFPLILESPSPNQTSLYFCASSSLGQGAPGANVLTFGAGSRLTVL.

With regard to this clonotype: This may come from a read error, since a much larger clone is one base off. The chain links TRBV6-1 to TRBJ1-1; D not resolved. The ends were cut back, 4 bases at V and 4 bases at J, with 13 bases in the middle. Germline lookup yields CDR1 MNHNS and CDR2 SASEGT. The CDR3 covers 14 residues. CDR3 protein: CASSGNPTVTEAFF. As DNA, the CDR3 is TGTGCCAGCAGTGGAAACCCTACAGTCACTGAAGCTTTCTTT.

This chain uses TRBV27 with TRBJ1-1, with D unresolved. The V and J ends lost 0 bases and 4 bases respectively, with 12 bases between them. The CDR3 spans 15 residues. Germline CDR1 and CDR2: MNHEY and SMNVEV (reference sequence). CDR3 region: CASSLSPGMGTEAFF. Here the CDR3 DNA reads TGTGCCAGCAGTTTATCCCCAGGCATGGGCACTGAAGCTTTCTTT.

There are many counts of this clonotype. This chain connects TRBV5-1 to TRBJ1-2, with TRBD1 matching over 7 bases. CDR1 and CDR2 from the germline V gene are SGHRS and YFSETQ. CDR3 length: 13 amino acids. The V segment lost 0 bases and the J segment 10 bases; nucleotides outside the gene matches: 6. The CDR3 region is CASSLEPRGSYTF. In DNA form, the CDR3 reads TGCGCCAGCAGCTTGGAACCCAGGGGGTCCTACACCTTC.

The chain links TRBV6-1 to TRBJ2-2; tentative D call: TRBD1 (6 bases). This CDR3 contains 14 residues. V lost 6 bases and J lost 7, with 15 bases in between. Germline-derived CDR1 and CDR2 are MNHNS and SASEGT. In DNA form, the CDR3 reads TGTGCCAGCAGGGGACACAGGGTGAACGGGGAGCTGTTTTTT. Its translation: CASRGHRVNGELFF.

This clonotype has ten or more counts. This chain links TRBV12-3 or TRBV12-4 with TRBJ1-2; TRBD1 might be the D (6 bases). The ends were cut back, 6 bases at V and 4 bases at J, with 21 bases in the middle. The CDR3 contains 16 residues. CDR3 in DNA: TGTGCCAGCAGCCAAAGGGGGGGCGGATTAGGCTATGGCTACACCTTC. This gives the protein CASSQRGGGLGYGYTF.

This clonotype was detected many times. CDR3 in DNA: TGCAGTCCAAGACAGGGGGCGGACACTGAAGCTTTCTTT. Amino acid sequence: CSPRQGADTEAFF. V gene TRBV20-1 combines with J gene TRBJ1-1; 10 nucleotides agree with TRBD1. CDR1 and CDR2 (germline): DFQATT, SNEGSKA (reference sequence). This CDR3 has 13 amino acids. With 8 bases clipped from V and 3 bases from J, the junction kept 6 bases outside the gene matches.

This clonotype was detected ten times or more. The V call is TRBV2, the J call TRBJ1-2; TRBD1 matches 7 bases. This CDR3 comprises 13 residues. Germline loops: CDR1 SNHLY, CDR2 FYNNEI. V lost 6 bases, J lost 3 bases, and 4 bases stayed unmatched. The CDR3 is CASRLGTDYGYTF. The DNA for the CDR3 is TGTGCCAGCAGACTCGGGACAGACTATGGCTACACCTTC.

This clonotype was detected ten times or more. The chain combines TRBV28 with TRBJ2-2, with 13 nucleotides matching TRBD2. Trimming at V came to 5 bases and at J to 0 bases, leaving 3 bases not matched to a gene. Germline assignment: CDR1 MDHEN and CDR2 SYDVKM. There are 17 residues in the CDR3. The CDR3 loop reads CASSMGTSGANTGELFF. CDR3 DNA: TGTGCCAGCAGTATGGGGACTAGCGGGGCGAACACCGGGGAGCTGTTTTTT.

This clonotype was counted ten times or more. V gene TRBV9 combines with J gene TRBJ2-7; D assignment may be TRBD1 or TRBD2 (5 bases each). The V gene lost 0 bases and the J gene lost 6 bases, with 16 bases spanning the gap. CDR3 length: 15 amino acids. Germline V CDR1 and CDR2: SGDLS, YYNGEE. CDR3 nucleotides: TGTGCCAGCAGCGTAGCTCCCGACACCGGGGCCGAGCAGTACTTC. Its translation: CASSVAPDTGAEQYF.

There are many counts of this clonotype. The chain uses TRBV11-3 and TRBJ2-2; D may correspond to TRBD1 or TRBD2 (6 bases each). V was pared by 6 bases and J by 7 bases, with 12 bases between. There are 13 residues in the CDR3. Germline CDR1 and CDR2: SGHNT and YENEEA. The CDR3 DNA sequence: TGTGCCAGCAGTGAGGAGGGGGTCGGGGAGCTGTTTTTT. Amino acids: CASSEEGVGELFF.

Ten or more counts support this clonotype. The genes are TRBV30 and TRBJ1-1; no definite D call. V lost 2 bases to trimming and J lost 1 base, with 11 bases between them. The CDR3 length is 14 residues. Germline V gene sequence: CDR1 GTSNPN, CDR2 SVGIG (reference sequence). This CDR3 reads CAWSRRRKNTEAFF. The CDR3 DNA follows: TGTGCCTGGAGTAGGAGACGGAAGAACACTGAAGCTTTCTTT. The variable domain in full, with the rest retrieved from reference TRBV30 and TRBJ1-1, is SQTIHQWPATLVQPVGSPLSLECTVEGTSNPNLYWYRQAAGRGLQLLFYSVGIGQISSEVPQNLSASRPQDRQFILSSKKLLLSDSGFYLCAWSRRRKNTEAFFGQGTRLTVV.

The V call is TRBV6-1, the J call TRBJ1-1; 9 nucleotides agree with TRBD1. V trimming: 5 bases; J trimming: 7 bases; junction bases outside the gene matches: 11. The germline V gene has CDR1 MNHNS and CDR2 SASEGT. The CDR3 covers 15 residues. CDR3 residues: CASSLRTGARDEAFF. As DNA, the CDR3 is TGTGCCAGCAGTCTTAGGACAGGGGCCCGTGATGAAGCTTTCTTT.